A single sample is the source of the 24 T cell receptor beta chains below, sequenced in a study of blood T cell repertoires in COVID-19. Assay used: immunoSEQ multiplex PCR; TCRdb lists only in-frame clones, some missing. The data show 250,000 to 350,000 clones, roughly 89% seen once. The sequencing input was PBMCs or T cells enriched from blood (not recorded which). These receptors were obtained from a woman aged 18-29 years with acute COVID-19.

The chain combines TRBV27 with TRBJ1-1; TRBD1 is a possible D gene (5 bases). V gave up 0 bases and J gave up 5 bases, with 19 bases separating them. Germline V lookup: CDR1 MNHEY, CDR2 SMNVEV (reference sequence). The CDR3 covers 17 residues. The CDR3 protein is CASSLSNLRSGLTEAFF. The CDR3 DNA is TGTGCCAGCAGTTTATCGAATCTTAGGTCAGGGTTGACTGAAGCTTTCTTT.

V and J are TRBV5-6 and TRBJ1-2; 8 bases are a match to TRBD1. The CDR3 extends over 16 amino acids. The J segment lost 5 bases and the V segment lost 0 bases, leaving 9 bases of the junction unmatched. Germline V gene sequence: CDR1 SGHDT, CDR2 YYEEEE. The chain's CDR3 is CASSLGTGLAGYGYTF. The CDR3 DNA sequence: TGTGCCAGCAGCTTGGGGACAGGGCTGGCTGGATATGGCTACACCTTC. Full variable domain (remainder filled in from reference TRBV5-6 and TRBJ1-2): DAGVTQSPTHLIKTRGQQVTLRCSPKSGHDTVSWYQQALGQGPQFIFQYYEEEERQRGNFPDRFSGHQFPNYSSELNVNALLLGDSALYLCASSLGTGLAGYGYTFGSGTRLTVV.

This clone has just one count. The CDR3 DNA reads as TGTGCCAGCAGCTCGGCAGGGGGCGAGGGCCATACGCAGTATTTT. Translated: CASSSAGGEGHTQYF. The gene calls are TRBV5-5 and TRBJ2-3; 8 bases agree with TRBD1. CDR1 is SGHKS and CDR2 is YYEKEE in the germline V gene (reference sequence). Trimming removed 3 bases from V and 7 bases from J; junction bases left unmatched: 10. CDR3 size: 15 residues. The variable domain in full, completed from reference TRBV5-5 and TRBJ2-3, reads DAGVTQSPTHLIKTRGQQVTLRCSPISGHKSVSWYQQVLGQGPQFIFQYYEKEERGRGNFPDRFSARQFPNYSSELNVNALLLGDSALYLCASSSAGGEGHTQYFGPGTRLTVL.

The chain links TRBV6-5 to TRBJ2-7, with TRBD2 matching 7 bases. The V gene end was trimmed by 4 bases and the J gene end by 3 bases; junction bases not matched to a gene: 6. The CDR3 totals 14 residues. CDR1 and CDR2 from the germline V gene are MNHEY and SVGAGI. The CDR3: CASSFSGTNYEQYF. The CDR3 region has the DNA TGTGCCAGCAGTTTCAGCGGGACTAACTACGAGCAGTACTTC.

V gene TRBV9 combines with J gene TRBJ2-1; weak D call: TRBD1 (7 bases). The germline CDR1 and CDR2 sequences are SGDLS and YYNGEE. CDR3 length: 15 amino acids. The V and J ends lost 3 bases and 4 bases respectively, with 14 bases between them. The CDR3 region is CASSAGDSLYNEQFF. The CDR3 DNA reads as TGTGCCAGCAGCGCGGGGGACAGCCTTTACAATGAGCAGTTCTTC.

The sample holds a few counts of this clone. This rearrangement joins TRBV28 to TRBJ1-2; a possible D gene is TRBD1 (5 bases). CDR1 is MDHEN and CDR2 is SYDVKM in the germline V gene. The V gene lost 8 bases and the J gene lost 8 bases, with 21 bases spanning the gap. The CDR3 consists of 14 residues. This CDR3 is CASYPSSTRGGYTF. The CDR3 nucleotides read TGTGCCAGCTACCCCTCCTCCACCCGGGGGGGCTACACCTTC.

The J gene is TRBJ2-7, the V gene TRBV7-2, with D perhaps matching TRBD1 (5 bases). The CDR3 is made up of 14 amino acids. With 6 bases removed from V and 0 bases from J, the gap between germline ends came to 12 bases. Germline V lookup: CDR1 SGHTA, CDR2 FQGNSA. The CDR3 DNA sequence: TGTGCCAGCAGGCTAGTGCAGGGCTCCTACGAGCAGTACTTC. Translation: CASRLVQGSYEQYF.

The chain links TRBV27 to TRBJ2-7; D may be TRBD1 (6 bases). Germline-derived CDR1 and CDR2 are MNHEY and SMNVEV (reference sequence). There are 13 residues in the CDR3. Trimming left V 8 bases short and J 2 bases short, with 13 bases between. CDR3 protein: CASSRKGAYEQYF. Here the CDR3 DNA reads TGTGCCAGCTCGCGGAAGGGGGCCTACGAGCAGTACTTC.

The rearrangement uses TRBV18 and TRBJ2-1, with TRBD2 identical over 8 bases. The CDR3 is made up of 15 amino acids. V lost 1 base and J lost 4; bases outside the gene matches: 3. Per germline, CDR1 KGHSH and CDR2 LQKENI. The DNA for the CDR3 is TGTGCCAGCTCACCACTAGCGGGAAATTACAATGAGCAGTTCTTC. Protein product: CASSPLAGNYNEQFF.

This rearrangement joins TRBV19 to TRBJ1-5; D uncertain. This CDR3 has 13 amino acids. Trimming cost V 1 base and J 4 bases, with 5 bases left between them. CDR1 LNHDA and CDR2 SQIVND come from the germline V gene (reference sequence). The chain's CDR3 is CASSIGQNQPQHF. The CDR3 nucleotides are TGTGCCAGTAGTATAGGGCAGAATCAGCCCCAGCATTTT.

The chain combines TRBV5-1 with TRBJ1-5, with 8 nucleotides matching TRBD1. The germline CDR1 and CDR2 sequences are SGHRS and YFSETQ. This CDR3 has 16 amino acids. Trimming at V came to 4 bases and at J to 2 bases, leaving 8 bases not matched to a gene. The CDR3 DNA reads as TGCGCCAGCAGCGAGGGACAGGCTAGCGGCAATCAGCCCCAGCATTTT. Translating it yields CASSEGQASGNQPQHF. The complete variable domain, with remaining parts taken from reference TRBV5-1 and TRBJ1-5, reads KAGVTQTPRYLIKTRGQQVTLSCSPISGHRSVSWYQQTPGQGLQFLFEYFSETQRNKGNFPGRFSGRQFSNSRSEMNVSTLELGDSALYLCASSEGQASGNQPQHFGDGTRLSIL.

V is TRBV19 and J is TRBJ1-2; the D is unclear. CDR3 length: 15 residues. Per the germline V gene, CDR1 is LNHDA and CDR2 is SQIVND (reference sequence). With 9 bases removed from V and 0 bases from J, the gap between germline ends came to 17 bases. CDR3 sequence: CASIDTSSANYGYTF. The CDR3 region has the DNA TGTGCCAGCATAGACACTTCCTCTGCTAACTATGGCTACACCTTC. The whole variable domain, filled in from reference TRBV19 and TRBJ1-2, reads DGGITQSPKYLFRKEGQNVTLSCEQNLNHDAMYWYRQDPGQGLRLIYYSQIVNDFQKGDIAEGYSVSREKKESFPLTVTSAQKNPTAFYLCASIDTSSANYGYTFGSGTRLTVV.

V gene TRBV13 combines with J gene TRBJ1-2; 9 bases fit TRBD1. The germline gives CDR1 PRHDT, CDR2 FYEKMQ (reference sequence). The CDR3 loop spans 16 amino acids. V shed 1 base and J 0 bases; nucleotides not matched to a gene: 3. For the CDR3, the DNA is TGTGCCAGCAGCTTAGCGGGACAGGGTCCTAACTATGGCTACACCTTC. This sequence encodes CASSLAGQGPNYGYTF.

In this sample, this clone turned up a few times. The chain employs TRBV18 and TRBJ2-2, with 10 positions matching TRBD1. V trimming: 4 bases; J trimming: 5 bases; junction bases outside the gene matches: 4. The CDR3 runs to 15 residues. Germline V gene lookup returns CDR1 KGHSH and CDR2 LQKENI. Here the CDR3 reads CASSQPGQGTGELFF. The DNA for the CDR3 is TGTGCCAGCTCACAGCCGGGACAGGGGACCGGGGAGCTGTTTTTT.

The chain combines TRBV7-2 with TRBJ1-3; no clear D. From germline, CDR1 is SGHTA and CDR2 FQGNSA. CDR3 length equals 15 residues. With 1 base removed from V and 1 base from J, the gap between germline ends came to 8 bases. CDR3 sequence (DNA): TGTGCCAGCAGCTTAGTACGAGATTCTGGAAACACCATATATTTT. This sequence encodes CASSLVRDSGNTIYF.

This chain joins TRBV6-6 and TRBJ1-1; weak D call: TRBD1 (5 bases). Germline V gene data show CDR1 as MNHNY and CDR2 as SVGAGI (reference sequence). The CDR3 covers 13 residues. V was shortened by 7 bases and J by 1 base, with 10 bases between the two germline ends. The CDR3 DNA reads as TGTGCCAGCAACCCCCAGGGGAACACTGAAGCTTTCTTT. Translating gives CASNPQGNTEAFF.

The V and J genes are TRBV7-9 and TRBJ2-2, with 7 nucleotides matching TRBD1. V was clipped by 7 bases and J by 4 bases; unmatched bases: 9. Looked up from germline, CDR1 is SEHNR and CDR2 is FQNEAQ (reference sequence). This CDR3 is 15 amino acids long. The CDR3 region is CASTHRQGRTGELFF. CDR3 nucleotides: TGTGCCAGCACGCATCGACAGGGTCGCACCGGGGAGCTGTTTTTT. Full variable domain (rest looked up from reference TRBV7-9 and TRBJ2-2): DTGVSQNPRHKITKRGQNVTFRCDPISEHNRLYWYRQTLGQGPEFLTYFQNEAQLEKSRLLSDRFSAERPKGSFSTLEIQRTEQGDSAMYLCASTHRQGRTGELFFGEGSRLTVL.

This chain links TRBV28 with TRBJ2-7; D is perhaps TRBD1 (6 bases). Trimming removed 5 bases at V and 9 bases at J, with 26 bases between. This CDR3 region has 16 residues. The germline V gene has CDR1 MDHEN and CDR2 SYDVKM. This CDR3 is CASSPTSGQGARGQYF. CDR3 DNA sequence: TGTGCCAGCAGTCCAACATCGGGACAAGGGGCCCGGGGGCAGTACTTC.

This rearrangement joins TRBV10-3 to TRBJ2-1; TRBD1 aligns across 11 bases. V lost 3 bases, J lost 6 bases, and 4 bases stayed unmatched. The CDR3 length is 15 residues. Germline V gene lookup returns CDR1 ENHRY and CDR2 SYGVKD. This CDR3 is CAISDGQGASNEQFF. CDR3 nucleotides: TGTGCCATCAGTGATGGACAGGGGGCGAGCAATGAGCAGTTCTTC.

This chain links TRBV18 with TRBJ2-1, with 14 bases fitting TRBD2. The CDR3 covers 17 residues. CDR1 KGHSH and CDR2 LQKENI come from the germline V gene. The trim removed 0 bases at V and 7 bases at J, leaving 5 bases unmatched. The CDR3 DNA is TGTGCCAGCTCACCACCCACGGGACTAGCGGGAGAAAATGAGCAGTTCTTC. Translating gives CASSPPTGLAGENEQFF.

The chain uses TRBV9 and TRBJ1-5; TRBD1 matches at 8 bases. Germline loops: CDR1 SGDLS, CDR2 YYNGEE. J was trimmed by 9 bases and V by 3 bases; bases with no gene match: 5. The CDR3 spans 13 residues. CDR3: CASSAGGVRPQHF. The DNA for the CDR3 is TGTGCCAGCAGCGCAGGGGGCGTGAGGCCCCAGCATTTT.

The chain combines TRBV12-5 with TRBJ1-2; D gene ambiguous. Germline V gives CDR1 LGHNT, CDR2 FRNRAP. Trimming left V 5 bases short and J 3 bases short, with 10 bases between. The length of the CDR3 is 13 residues. CDR3 residues: CASGLAGDYGYTF. As DNA, the CDR3 is TGTGCTAGTGGTCTGGCCGGGGACTATGGCTACACCTTC.

V gene TRBV9 combines with J gene TRBJ1-4; D gene ambiguous. Trimming took off 0 bases at V and 7 bases at J, with 13 bases between the two ends. CDR3 length equals 15 residues. Germline V gene sequence: CDR1 SGDLS, CDR2 YYNGEE. The CDR3 reads CASSVDPGGGEKLFF. DNA for the CDR3: TGTGCCAGCAGCGTAGACCCCGGCGGAGGTGAAAAACTGTTTTTT.

V usage is TRBV12-3 or TRBV12-4 and J usage is TRBJ1-2; 7 bases are shared with TRBD1. The CDR3 runs 13 residues. Trimming removed 4 bases from V and 8 bases from J; junction bases left unmatched: 7. CDR3 in DNA: TGTGCCAGCAGTTCACAGGGGACTGGGGGCTACACCTTC. It yields the protein CASSSQGTGGYTF.